The TCR beta chain under discussion was sequenced for a study of OX40 agonist ivuxolimab in advanced cancers. For context, the study as a whole: The costimulatory receptor OX40 (CD134) was targeted by ivuxolimab, a fully human IgG2 agonistic monoclonal antibody. Patients were allowed to have had prior anti-PD-1, anti-PD-L1 or anti-CTLA-4 therapy, and approximately 43% of the dose-escalation patients had previously received checkpoint inhibitors. Intravenous ivuxolimab was administered to patients every 2 weeks at six dose levels: 0.01, 0.1, 0.3, 1.5, 3 and 10 mg/kg. Partial responses were achieved by three dose-escalation patients, of whom one had hepatocellular carcinoma and two had cutaneous melanoma. Peripheral TCRbeta sequencing was intended to test whether TCR sequence diversity was altered and clonal T-cell expansion was caused by ivuxolimab. Of the approximately 50 patients in dose escalation, about 20 had hepatocellular carcinoma, roughly 15 had melanoma, 9 had renal cell carcinoma and 9 had head and neck cancer. The paper reports the monotherapy dose-escalation portion (N ≈ 50 patients) of the phase I ivuxolimab trial. In the dose-escalation cohort, about four fifths of patients were male, and the mean age was 60 years with a range of roughly 23 to 79. Study-wide findings and limitations: Low levels of normalized T-cell clonal expansion were also shown by some nonresponding patients. The antigen specificity of the clonally expanded peripheral T cells was not determined. Clonal expansion of both CD4+ and CD8+ blood T cells was observed from baseline to week 6 at doses 0.1 to 3.0 mg/kg. Partial responders in the 0.1-3.0 mg/kg groups had among the lowest normalized peripheral clonal expansion, especially among CD8+ T cells. On average, CD8+ T cells showed more expanded clones than CD4+ T cells after ivuxolimab.

CDR1 and CDR2 were assigned from the germline V gene as SGDLS and YYNGEE. From the cysteine through the phenylalanine, the CDR3 covers 15 amino acids. Of the read, only the CDR3 DNA is kept; its 45 bases are in frame from base 1. Germline trimming amounts to 4 bases on V and 5 bases on J, with 9 as the count of junction bases outside the gene matches. For this clone: Its recognized antigen is unknown. There are no base qualities to consult, and no much larger clone falls within one base.

To sequence the TCRbeta CDR3 region, genomic DNA was isolated from the sorted cells. The immunoSEQ Assay was used for sequencing of TCRbeta CDR3 regions. The immuneACCESS repertoire file appears here via TCRdb, limited to in-frame rearrangements. These files lack a portion of the clones; in checked studies, under half of the deficit traces to unresolved V genes, and the cause of the others is not known. The sample contains roughly 52,000 clones, under 85% of them found a single time. Approximately 6% of the sample comes from the top ten. Patients with a history of autoimmune disease or receiving systemic immunosuppression were excluded from the trial. Peripheral blood for TCR sequencing was collected from all dose cohorts at baseline, on cycle 4 day 1, and on cycle 7 day 1. Samples came from an open-label, multicenter, first-in-human phase I dose-escalation trial of ivuxolimab. The trial enrolled adults with locally advanced or metastatic head and neck squamous cell, hepatocellular, melanoma or renal cell carcinoma. Before TCR sequencing, CD4+ and CD8+ T cells were separately sorted from peripheral blood.

The chain is made from TRBV9 and TRBJ2-5; TRBD2 aligns with 9 central bases. The material sequenced was CD4+ or CD8+ T cells sorted from blood, taken in a trial of the OX40 agonist ivuxolimab. The TCR comes from an adult with an advanced solid tumor such as melanoma, head and neck, liver or kidney cancer. The CDR3 region reads CASSPLAGGGETQYF. Here is the DNA: TGTGCCAGCAGCCCCTTGGCGGGAGGGGGGGAGACCCAGTACTTC.